This TCR beta chain was retrieved from a study of blood T cells in healthy people across ages. The wider study: T cells yielded about one barcoded beta molecule per two cells through template switching. General observations from the study: Versus aged donors, long-lived donors had higher diversity and more naive CD4+ cells. PBMCs went unsorted, and a conclusive naive versus antigen-experienced comparison was therefore prevented.

Concerning this clonotype: The antigen remains unidentified.

Alongside a J-beta primer mix, a sample-barcoded 5' primer served in a second PCR lasting about 7 to 12 cycles. Each cDNA molecule, via a template-switch adaptor with 12 random nucleotides, was tagged. TCRdb fed the 5' RACE reads into MiXCR, producing one record per CDR3 protein. This sample yields hundreds of thousands of distinct CDR3 sequences, of which around a fifth are seen a single time; more than 3% belongs to the top ten. The source of this sequence is a man in his sixties or seventies in good health. What was sequenced was blood.

The DNA for the CDR3 is TGTGCCAGCAGGAGCGGGAGGGCCATCGGCCCCTACAATGAGCAGTTCTTC. Its translation is CASRSGRAIGPYNEQFF. The rearrangement links TRBV2 to TRBJ2-1; 10 bases are shared with TRBD2. The V and J ends lost 6 bases and 2 bases, in that order; junction bases with no gene match: 10. Germline V gene data show CDR1 as SNHLY and CDR2 as FYNNEI. This CDR3 is built from 17 residues.